This T cell receptor beta chain is drawn from a study of CD8+CD57+ T cells in acquired aplastic anemia. Overall study context: Quantities of DNA derived from sorted CD4+ and CD8+ cells averaged around 3 ug.

Study observations and caveats: For CD8+ Simpson's diversity, patients and controls showed no significant difference.

Regarding this clonotype: Its specificity is unknown. The junction departs from germline at one end; a sequencing error may be responsible.

Individuals selected for sequencing had exhibited CD8+CD57+ cell expansion on flow cytometry. The template for TCR beta VDJ and CDR3 sequence profiling was genomic DNA. Via MiXCR, TCRdb re-called the reads, giving one row per CDR3 protein. Altogether around 250,000 distinct CDR3 sequences are present, roughly 80% being singletons, with the ten largest covering 42%. Germline-derived CDR1 and CDR2 are SGDLS and YYNGEE. The CDR3 extends over 14 amino acids. Source material: sorted CD4+, CD8+, or CD8+CD57+ T cells (not recorded which) from PBMCs. This rearrangement joins TRBV9 to TRBJ2-5, with D perhaps matching TRBD2 (5 bases). This sequence was found in a human donor with aplastic anemia. The CDR3 here is CASGGAGNDQYFDF. Here the CDR3 DNA reads TGTGCCAGCGGAGGAGCTGGGAACGATCAGTACTTCGACTTC.